This TCR beta chain was identified in a study of cytomegalovirus exposure and HLA in healthy donors. Only a few counts were recorded for this clone. Its antigen is still unknown. The PCR had 60 Vbeta and 13 Jbeta primers. In the source study's methods: Roughly 80 million unique TCR beta chains, some 9.9 million shared, were counted in a later analysis. The repertoire was sequenced with immunoSEQ multiplex PCR; TCRdb's copy has only in-frame clones and lacks some. V and J calls and clone size follow that table, whereas D and trimming were derived from the DNA. The sample lists 130,000 or so clones, around 10% seen once, with roughly 7.2% in the top ten. Notes on the study in general: Reportedly, diagnosis of cytomegalovirus status by the classifier showed high specificity and sensitivity.

Between the trimmed V and J ends, which lost 3 bases and 6 bases, there was a span of 12 bases. This CDR3 spans 14 amino acids. CDR1 SGHVS and CDR2 FQNEAQ come from the germline V gene. The chain recombines TRBV7-8 with TRBJ1-5; perhaps TRBD1 as D (5 bases). Source material: PBMCs. This TCR was recovered from a woman in her forties in good health and CMV-seropositive. CDR3 nucleotide sequence: TGTGCCAGCAGCTTCGCGGGGGTCGTTCAGCCCCAGCATTTT. Translation gives CASSFAGVVQPQHF.